The text below deals with one T cell receptor beta chain. The antigen is not known. TCRdb redid the calling of the RACE reads with MiXCR, one entry per CDR3 protein. The sample yields approximately 110,000 distinct CDR3 sequences, less than 10% seen once. Time point described: patch test 2, 6 weeks after DPC sensitization. Documented treatment: therapeutic diphenylcyclopropenone sensitization with weekly scalp DPC. Unfractionated whole blood was the source of the extracted total RNA. The data are from a study of human T cells and chemical hapten exposure. Looking at the study overall: Upper-back patch tests with 0.01% DPC were read at 6 days. Mainly, slight library volume differences in the pool made TCR yields vary. Study findings and constraints: DPC sensitization left the count of TCRs above 1 in 1000 unchanged.

The germline V and J ends were trimmed by 0 bases and 0 bases, with 8 bases remaining between them. Germline assignment: CDR1 LGHNA and CDR2 YSLEER. This CDR3 contains 16 residues. This chain connects TRBV4-3 to TRBJ2-2; D unresolved. The source was whole blood, collected in connection with sensitization to the hapten diphenylcyclopropenone (DPC). The TCR originated in a woman aged 40 to 50 with alopecia areata. Some clones in this sample may be carry-over from other donors' samples. The CDR3 here is CASSQEVLANTGELFF. The CDR3 coding sequence is TGCGCCAGCAGCCAAGAAGTATTGGCGAACACCGGGGAGCTGTTTTTT.